One and the same sample provided the 19 T cell receptor beta chains below, sequenced in a study of T cells in Graves' hyperthyroidism and ophthalmopathy. TCR beta CDR3 sequences were amplified from RNA transcripts. The HTBI primer set drove a first-round RT-PCR of the TCR CDR3. TCRdb re-analysed the multiplex PCR reads in MiXCR, keeping a single row per CDR3 protein. Of around 200,000 distinct CDR3 sequences in the sample, 18% were seen once. The sample comprised blood. The receptor set was obtained from a man aged 35-49 years with Graves' hyperthyroidism.

The chain uses TRBV14 and TRBJ2-2, with a possible D match to TRBD2 (6 bases). The CDR3 has 16 residues. V lost 4 bases to trimming and J lost 8 bases, with 20 bases between them. CDR1 and CDR2 from the germline V gene are SGHDN and FVKESK. The CDR3 nucleotides are TGTGCCAGCAGCCCCTTTGGGGGGAAAAAAATGGGGGAGCTGTTTTTT. This sequence encodes CASSPFGGKKMGELFF.

In its sample, this clonotype was seen many times. The V call is TRBV20-1, the J call TRBJ1-2; D is ambiguous. The length of the CDR3 is 14 residues. Germline assignment: CDR1 DFQATT and CDR2 SNEGSKA (reference sequence). The V end lost 0 bases, the J end lost 8 bases, and 16 bases lay between the germline ends. The CDR3 nucleotides are TGCAGTGCTAGAGATCTGTGGGGAACTCTGGGCTACACCTTC. Translation: CSARDLWGTLGYTF.

The chain couples TRBV7-3 to TRBJ2-5; 10 bases are shared with TRBD2. The CDR3 is 16 amino acids. The germline CDR1 and CDR2 sequences are SGHTA and FQGTGA. Trimming took 5 bases from V and 5 from J; bases not matched to a gene: 11. This CDR3 reads CASSPGSGGAGETQYF. The DNA of the CDR3 is TGTGCCAGCAGCCCGGGGAGCGGGGGGGCCGGGGAGACCCAGTACTTC.

V and J are TRBV3-1 and TRBJ1-1; 7 bases match TRBD1. The V gene end was trimmed by 0 bases and the J gene end by 8 bases; junction bases not matched to a gene: 6. CDR1 and CDR2 from the germline V gene are LGHDT and YNNKEL (reference sequence). This CDR3 has 14 amino acids. CDR3 nucleotide sequence: TGTGCCAGCAGCCAAGATTCACGGGACAGCGAAGCTTTCTTT. Protein product: CASSQDSRDSEAFF.

This clonotype showed up many times. The chain employs TRBV20-1 and TRBJ1-1; no clear D gene. CDR3 size: 9 residues. V lost 5 bases, J lost 7 bases, and 5 bases lay in between. Germline V gene sequence: CDR1 DFQATT, CDR2 SNEGSKA (reference sequence). The CDR3 loop is CSAGDEAFF. The CDR3 nucleotides are TGCAGTGCTGGGGATGAAGCTTTCTTT.

This clonotype was counted only a few times. CDR3 protein: CASRDSYEQFF. The CDR3, as DNA: TGCGCCAGTAGGGACAGCTATGAGCAGTTCTTC. V and J are TRBV5-1 and TRBJ2-1; 7 bases are shared with TRBD1. Germline-derived CDR1 and CDR2 are SGHRS and YFSETQ. Germline trimming cut 8 bases from V and 8 bases from J; bases unmatched to any gene: 4. This CDR3 spans 11 amino acids. Variable domain in full (rest from reference TRBV5-1 and TRBJ2-1): KAGVTQTPRYLIKTRGQQVTLSCSPISGHRSVSWYQQTPGQGLQFLFEYFSETQRNKGNFPGRFSGRQFSNSRSEMNVSTLELGDSALYLCASRDSYEQFFGPGTRLTVL.

This chain uses TRBV3-1 with TRBJ1-6; tentatively, D is TRBD1 (5 bases). Between the trimmed V and J ends, which lost 0 bases and 10 bases, there was a span of 19 bases. The CDR3 has 17 amino acids. Germline loops: CDR1 LGHDT, CDR2 YNNKEL (reference sequence). CDR3 bases: TGTGCCAGCAGCCAAGACTCTGGGGGGGTCAATCGATCACCCCTCCACTTT. Protein product: CASSQDSGGVNRSPLHF.

This clonotype was detected many times. J is TRBJ2-7 and V is TRBV28; 8 bases are shared with TRBD1. This CDR3 has 12 amino acids. Trimming removed 2 bases from V and 11 bases from J; junction bases left unmatched: 5. Germline V gene data show CDR1 as MDHEN and CDR2 as SYDVKM. Here the CDR3 DNA reads TGTGCCAGCAGTTTAGCAGGGGGCAGGGAGTACTTC. This sequence encodes CASSLAGGREYF.

There are many counts of this clonotype. The CDR3 region is CASSPRTSGDNEQFF. CDR3 nucleotides: TGTGCCAGCTCACCACGGACTAGCGGTGACAATGAGCAGTTCTTC. The gene calls are TRBV18 and TRBJ2-1; TRBD2 matches 10 bases. J gave up 5 bases and V 1 base, and 2 bases lay outside the gene matches. The CDR3 consists of 15 residues. Germline V CDR1 and CDR2: KGHSH, LQKENI.

This clonotype was observed a few times. This sequence joins TRBV7-9 and TRBJ2-2; TRBD2 matches 12 bases. The CDR3 runs 16 residues. Trimming took 5 bases from V and 7 from J; bases not matched to a gene: 8. The germline V gene encodes CDR1 SEHNR and CDR2 FQNEAQ (reference sequence). DNA for the CDR3: TGTGCCAGCAGCGCTCCTAGCGGGGGGGCCAGCGGGGAGCTGTTTTTT. Its protein product is CASSAPSGGASGELFF.

CDR3 DNA: TGTGCCAGCAGCGGCACCCCCACTAGACGCACCGGGGAGCTGTTTTTT. It yields the protein CASSGTPTRRTGELFF. The chain carries TRBV9 and TRBJ2-2, with a weak D call TRBD2 (5 bases). The V and J ends lost 3 bases and 4 bases respectively, with 16 bases between them. The CDR3 totals 16 residues. Germline V gene data show CDR1 as SGDLS and CDR2 as YYNGEE.

This chain uses TRBV11-2 with TRBJ2-2, with 7 bases that match TRBD1. This CDR3 contains 16 residues. The germline V gene has CDR1 SGHAT and CDR2 FQNNGV. The junction had 4 bases not matched to a gene; V was cut back by 3 bases and J by 0 bases. The CDR3 here is CASSFRQGANTGELFF. CDR3 DNA: TGTGCCAGCAGCTTCAGACAGGGCGCGAACACCGGGGAGCTGTTTTTT.

This clonotype was counted many times. The V call is TRBV7-2, the J call TRBJ2-7, with D unclear. The CDR3 runs to 13 residues. The V end was cut by 5 bases, the J end by 6 bases, with 14 bases between. Germline CDR1 reads SGHTA; CDR2 reads FQGNSA. The CDR3 here is CASSAGEDGEQYF. In DNA form, the CDR3 reads TGTGCCAGCAGCGCCGGAGAGGATGGCGAGCAGTACTTC.

This clonotype was seen at least ten times. The gene calls are TRBV20-1 and TRBJ2-7, with 7 bases matching TRBD1. Germline-derived CDR1 and CDR2 are DFQATT and SNEGSKA (reference sequence). Unmatched junction bases numbered 6, after V lost 1 base and J lost 3 bases. CDR3 length equals 14 residues. As DNA, the CDR3 is TGCAGTGCTAGAGGCCCAGGGGGACGCTACGAGCAGTACTTC. Translating it yields CSARGPGGRYEQYF.

The sample holds a few counts of this clonotype. Because it lacks the conserved phenylalanine or tryptophan at the end, this CDR3 is likely a read error. This chain links TRBV6-5 with TRBJ1-6; D ambiguous. CDR3 size: 15 residues. CDR1 and CDR2 from the germline V gene are MNHEY and SVGAGI. Trimming took 0 bases from V and 5 from J, leaving 8 bases between them. CDR3 amino acids: CASSYSKGDNSPLHS. DNA of the CDR3: TGTGCCAGCAGTTACTCGAAAGGAGATAATTCACCCCTCCACTCT.

The chain recombines TRBV2 with TRBJ1-5; a possible D gene is TRBD1 (5 bases). Germline lookup yields CDR1 SNHLY and CDR2 FYNNEI. CDR3 length: 14 residues. V was pared by 1 base and J by 5 bases, with 9 bases between. CDR3 nucleotide sequence: TGTGCCAGCAGTGAAGAGGGAGGGGATCAGCCCCAGCATTTT. It is translated as CASSEEGGDQPQHF.

This clonotype was counted only a few times. The chain uses TRBV5-6 and TRBJ2-5; D not resolved. The V gene's germline CDR1 is SGHDT and CDR2 YYEEEE. The CDR3 has 14 amino acids. V was shortened by 6 bases and J by 1 base, with 13 bases between the two germline ends. CDR3 in amino acids: CASNSFVVQETQYF. The CDR3 nucleotides are TGTGCCAGCAACTCCTTTGTGGTCCAAGAGACCCAGTACTTC.

The gene calls are TRBV24-1 and TRBJ2-2; 11 bases fit TRBD1. The CDR3 totals 19 residues. The junction had 8 bases not matched to a gene; V was cut back by 0 bases and J by 3 bases. CDR1 is KGHDR, CDR2 SFDVKD, per germline. Written as DNA, the CDR3 is TGTGCCACCAGTGATTTGGCCGGGACAGGGGGACTTTACACCGGGGAGCTGTTTTTT. Amino acid sequence: CATSDLAGTGGLYTGELFF.

This clonotype was found many times. The chain combines TRBV28 with TRBJ1-1; D unresolved. The CDR3 is made up of 13 amino acids. CDR1 MDHEN and CDR2 SYDVKM come from the germline V gene. The V and J ends lost 3 bases and 11 bases respectively, with 16 bases between them. CDR3 DNA sequence: TGTGCCAGCAGTTTGATAAGTTTGATAGGCGCTTTCTTT. Protein sequence: CASSLISLIGAFF.